The text below deals with one T cell receptor (beta chain). Antigen unknown. This CDR3 contains 16 residues. CDR1 and CDR2 from the germline V gene are MNHEY and SMNVEV (reference sequence). The trim removed 3 bases at V and 4 bases at J, leaving 8 bases unmatched. The PCR ran on 60 Vbeta and 13 Jbeta primers. The protocol was immunoSEQ multiplex PCR, while the TCRdb copy is restricted to in-frame clones and leaves out a portion. The profile shows about 140,000 clones, around 82% of them singletons. Participants comprised healthy donors of bone marrow. This specimen comes from a study of cytomegalovirus exposure and HLA in healthy donors. Study-wide results and limits: The majority of TCR sequences were rare, yet some public TCRs appeared in many donors. In a later analysis, donors in an Asian-associated ancestry cluster reportedly had fewer N-insertions in productive TCRs than the cohort mean.

The sequenced material came from PBMCs. The rearrangement links TRBV27 to TRBJ2-7, with 11 nucleotides matching TRBD2. This TCR was recovered from a young man in good health and CMV-seropositive. In nucleotides, the CDR3 is TGTGCCAGCAGTTTCGCCCTAACTAGCGGGGGTTACGAGCAGTACTTC. It is translated as CASSFALTSGGYEQYF.